This T cell receptor beta chain was profiled in a study of cytomegalovirus exposure and HLA in healthy donors. General study points: Rarity marked most TCR sequences, yet some public TCRs occurred in many donors. Within an earlier analysis, most TCR beta V segments proved productive either about 87% or about 30% of the time.

PCR involved 60 Vbeta and 13 Jbeta primers. Only in-frame clones appear in the TCRdb table, and some are missing; sequencing was by immunoSEQ multiplex PCR. Altogether some 170,000 clones are present, more than 80% being singletons, with the ten largest covering 7%. This clone was picked up a small number of times. Antigen unknown. Trimming left V 3 bases short and J 1 base short, with 3 bases between. Germline assignment: CDR1 DFQATT and CDR2 SNEGSKA (reference sequence). This CDR3 is built from 11 residues. V gene TRBV20-1 combines with J gene TRBJ1-1; unclear D gene. Sample: PBMCs. The receptor comes from a woman aged 25 to 39 in good health and CMV-seropositive. CDR3 loop: CSASKNTEAFF. CDR3 DNA: TGCAGTGCTAGCAAGAACACTGAAGCTTTCTTT.